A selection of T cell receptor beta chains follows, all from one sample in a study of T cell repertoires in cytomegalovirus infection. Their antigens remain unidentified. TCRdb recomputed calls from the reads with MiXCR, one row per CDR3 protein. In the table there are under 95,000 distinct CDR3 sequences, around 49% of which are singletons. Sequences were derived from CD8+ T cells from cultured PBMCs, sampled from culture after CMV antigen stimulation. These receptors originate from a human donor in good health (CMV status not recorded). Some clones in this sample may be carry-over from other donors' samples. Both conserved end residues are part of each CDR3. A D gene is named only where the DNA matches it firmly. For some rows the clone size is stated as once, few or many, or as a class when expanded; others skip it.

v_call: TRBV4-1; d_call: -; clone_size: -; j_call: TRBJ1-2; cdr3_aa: CASSQDRKTVYGYTF; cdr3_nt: TGCGCCAGCAGCCAAGATAGAAAGACGGTCTATGGCTACACCTTC
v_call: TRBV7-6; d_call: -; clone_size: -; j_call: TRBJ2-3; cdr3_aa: CASSPTPLGSAHTDTQYF; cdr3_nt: TGTGCCAGCAGCCCGACCCCGCTTGGGTCAGCGCACACAGATACGCAGTATTTT
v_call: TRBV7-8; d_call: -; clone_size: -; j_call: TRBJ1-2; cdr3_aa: CASSSKNYGYTF; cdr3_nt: TGTGCCAGCAGCTCAAAAAACTATGGCTACACCTTC
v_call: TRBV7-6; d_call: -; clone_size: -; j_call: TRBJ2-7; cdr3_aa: CASSLPHSYEQYF; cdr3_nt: TGTGCCAGCAGCCTCCCTCACTCCTACGAGCAGTACTTC
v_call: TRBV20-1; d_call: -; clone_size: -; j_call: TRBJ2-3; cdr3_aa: CSANTREYRTDMQYF; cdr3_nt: TGCAGTGCTAACACGAGGGAGTACCGCACAGATATGCAGTATTTT
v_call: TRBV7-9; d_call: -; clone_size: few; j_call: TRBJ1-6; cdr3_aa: CASSLGSGMGNSPLHF; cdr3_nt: TGTGCCAGCAGCTTAGGCTCGGGGATGGGTAATTCACCCCTCCACTTT
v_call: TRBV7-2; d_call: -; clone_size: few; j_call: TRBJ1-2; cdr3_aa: CASSLEAVLGNLYYGYTF; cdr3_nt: TGTGCCAGCAGCTTAGAGGCAGTACTTGGGAACCTCTACTATGGCTACACCTTC
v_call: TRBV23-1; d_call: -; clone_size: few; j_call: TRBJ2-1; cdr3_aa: CARGLFGRGLYNEQFF; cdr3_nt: TGCGCCCGGGGTCTTTTCGGGAGAGGCCTATACAATGAGCAGTTCTTC
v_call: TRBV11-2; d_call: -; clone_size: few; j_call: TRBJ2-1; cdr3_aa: CASSLGLRGYNEQFF; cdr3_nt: TGTGCCAGCAGCTTAGGACTCCGTGGGTACAATGAGCAGTTCTTC
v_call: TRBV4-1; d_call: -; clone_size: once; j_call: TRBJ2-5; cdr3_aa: CASSPREGGSQETQYF; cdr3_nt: TGCGCCAGCAGCCCAAGAGAGGGGGGGTCCCAAGAGACCCAGTACTTC
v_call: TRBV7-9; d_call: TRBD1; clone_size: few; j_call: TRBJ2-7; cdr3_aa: CASSPGTGGSEQYF; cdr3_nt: TGTGCCAGCAGCCCAGGGACAGGGGGCTCCGAGCAGTACTTC
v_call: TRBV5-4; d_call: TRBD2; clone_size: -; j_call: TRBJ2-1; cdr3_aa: CASSSGLAGQKNEQFF; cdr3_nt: TGTGCCAGCAGTTCGGGACTAGCGGGGCAAAAGAATGAGCAGTTCTTC
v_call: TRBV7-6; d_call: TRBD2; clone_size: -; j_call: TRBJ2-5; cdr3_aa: CASSLARREAGEETQYF; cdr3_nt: TGTGCCAGCAGCTTAGCAAGGCGGGAAGCGGGAGAAGAGACCCAGTACTTC
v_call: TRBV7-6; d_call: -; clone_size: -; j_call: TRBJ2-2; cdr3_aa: CASSLVSGELFF; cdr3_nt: TGTGCCAGCAGCTTAGTCTCCGGGGAGCTGTTTTTT
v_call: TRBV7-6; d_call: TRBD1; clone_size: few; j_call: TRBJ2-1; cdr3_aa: CASSTGTVDNEQFF; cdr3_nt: TGTGCCAGCAGCACAGGGACAGTAGATAATGAGCAGTTCTTC
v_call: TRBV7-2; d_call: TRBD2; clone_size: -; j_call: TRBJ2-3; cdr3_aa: CASSYGGRLTDTQYF; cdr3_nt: TGTGCCAGCAGCTACGGCGGGAGACTCACAGATACGCAGTATTTT
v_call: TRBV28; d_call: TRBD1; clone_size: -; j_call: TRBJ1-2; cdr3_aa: CATRTGEGPNGYTF; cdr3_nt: TGTGCCACCCGGACAGGCGAGGGGCCCAATGGCTACACCTTC
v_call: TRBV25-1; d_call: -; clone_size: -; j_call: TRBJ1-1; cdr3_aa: CASSESGMNTEAFF; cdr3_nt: TGTGCCAGCAGTGAAAGTGGTATGAACACTGAAGCTTTCTTT
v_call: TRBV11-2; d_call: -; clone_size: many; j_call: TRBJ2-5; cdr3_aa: CASSFRRTQYF; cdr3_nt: TGTGCCAGCAGCTTCCGGCGGACCCAGTACTTC
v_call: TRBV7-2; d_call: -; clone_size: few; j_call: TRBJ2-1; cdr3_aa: CASSLSWLVDNEQFF; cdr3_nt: TGTGCCAGCAGCTTATCCTGGCTAGTGGACAATGAGCAGTTCTTC
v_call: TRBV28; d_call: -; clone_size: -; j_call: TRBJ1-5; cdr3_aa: CASTPGGDQPQHF; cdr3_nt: TGTGCCAGCACCCCCGGGGGGGATCAGCCCCAGCATTTT
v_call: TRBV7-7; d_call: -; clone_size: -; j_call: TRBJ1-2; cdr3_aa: CASSFLGGRGYGYTF; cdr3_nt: TGTGCCAGCAGCTTTCTCGGGGGGCGCGGCTATGGCTACACCTTC
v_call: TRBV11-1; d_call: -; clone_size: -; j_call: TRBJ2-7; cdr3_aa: CASSLALSAGPTYEQYF; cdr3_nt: TGTGCCAGCAGCTTAGCGCTGTCTGCAGGGCCGACCTACGAGCAGTACTTC
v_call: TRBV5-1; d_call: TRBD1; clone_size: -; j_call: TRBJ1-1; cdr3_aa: CASRDRGRLNTEAFF; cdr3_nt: TGCGCCAGCAGGGACAGGGGGCGCCTGAACACTGAAGCTTTCTTT
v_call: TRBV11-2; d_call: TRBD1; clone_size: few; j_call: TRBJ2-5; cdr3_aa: CASSLAPTGMETQYF; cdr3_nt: TGTGCCAGCAGCTTGGCACCGACAGGGATGGAGACCCAGTACTTC
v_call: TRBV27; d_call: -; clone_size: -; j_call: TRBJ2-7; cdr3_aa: CASSLLKEQYF; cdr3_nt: TGTGCCAGCAGTTTATTGAAAGAGCAGTACTTC
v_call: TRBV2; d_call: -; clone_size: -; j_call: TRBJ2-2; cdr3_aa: CASSVRGNTGELFF; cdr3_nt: TGTGCCAGCAGCGTCAGGGGGAACACCGGGGAGCTGTTTTTT